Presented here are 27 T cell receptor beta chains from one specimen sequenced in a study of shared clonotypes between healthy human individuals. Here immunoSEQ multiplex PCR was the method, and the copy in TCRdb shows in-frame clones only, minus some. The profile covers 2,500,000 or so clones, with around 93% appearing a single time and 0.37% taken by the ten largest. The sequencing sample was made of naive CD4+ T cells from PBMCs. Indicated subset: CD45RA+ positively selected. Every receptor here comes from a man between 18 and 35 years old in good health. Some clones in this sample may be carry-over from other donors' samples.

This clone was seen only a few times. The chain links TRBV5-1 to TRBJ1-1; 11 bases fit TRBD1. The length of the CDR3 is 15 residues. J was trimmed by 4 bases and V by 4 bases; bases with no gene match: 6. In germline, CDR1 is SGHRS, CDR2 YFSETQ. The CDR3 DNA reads TGCGCCAGCAGCCCGGGACAGGGGGTCGGCACTGAAGCTTTCTTT. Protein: CASSPGQGVGTEAFF.

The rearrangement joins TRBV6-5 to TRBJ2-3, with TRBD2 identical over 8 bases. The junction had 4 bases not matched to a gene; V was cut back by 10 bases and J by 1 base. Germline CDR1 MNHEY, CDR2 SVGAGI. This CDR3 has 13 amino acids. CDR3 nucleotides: TGTGCCACCACGCGGGGGGGCACAGATACGCAGTATTTT. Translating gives CATTRGGTDTQYF.

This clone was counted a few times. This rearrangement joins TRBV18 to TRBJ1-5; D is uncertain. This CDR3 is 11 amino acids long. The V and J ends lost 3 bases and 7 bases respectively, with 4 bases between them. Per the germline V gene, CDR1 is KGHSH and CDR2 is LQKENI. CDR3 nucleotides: TGTGCCAGCTCACCCAACCAGCCCCAGCATTTT. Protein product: CASSPNQPQHF.

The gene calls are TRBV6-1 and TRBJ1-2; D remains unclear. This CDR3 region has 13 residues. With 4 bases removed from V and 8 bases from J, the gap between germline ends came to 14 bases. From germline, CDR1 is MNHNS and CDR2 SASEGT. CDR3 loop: CASSVTGFIGYTF. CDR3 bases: TGTGCCAGCAGTGTTACGGGTTTTATCGGCTACACCTTC.

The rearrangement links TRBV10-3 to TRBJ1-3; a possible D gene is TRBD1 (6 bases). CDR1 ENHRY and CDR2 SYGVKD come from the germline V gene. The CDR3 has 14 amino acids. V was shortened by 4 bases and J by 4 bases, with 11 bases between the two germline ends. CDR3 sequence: CAISAGGRGNTIYF. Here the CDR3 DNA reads TGTGCCATCAGTGCTGGGGGGCGGGGAAACACCATATATTTT.

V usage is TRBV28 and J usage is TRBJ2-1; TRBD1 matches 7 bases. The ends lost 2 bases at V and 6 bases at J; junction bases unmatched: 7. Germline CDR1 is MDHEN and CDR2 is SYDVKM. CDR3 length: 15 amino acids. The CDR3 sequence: CASSLVENRGNEQFF. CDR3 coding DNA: TGTGCCAGCAGTTTAGTGGAGAACAGGGGCAATGAGCAGTTCTTC.

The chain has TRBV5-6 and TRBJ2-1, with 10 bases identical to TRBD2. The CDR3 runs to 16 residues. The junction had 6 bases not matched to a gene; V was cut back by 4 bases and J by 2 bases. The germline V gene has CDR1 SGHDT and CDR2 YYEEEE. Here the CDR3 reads CASSTTTSGTYNEQFF. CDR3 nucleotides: TGTGCCAGCAGCACAACAACTAGCGGGACCTACAATGAGCAGTTCTTC. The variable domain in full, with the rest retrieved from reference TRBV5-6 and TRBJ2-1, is DAGVTQSPTHLIKTRGQQVTLRCSPKSGHDTVSWYQQALGQGPQFIFQYYEEEERQRGNFPDRFSGHQFPNYSSELNVNALLLGDSALYLCASSTTTSGTYNEQFFGPGTRLTVL.

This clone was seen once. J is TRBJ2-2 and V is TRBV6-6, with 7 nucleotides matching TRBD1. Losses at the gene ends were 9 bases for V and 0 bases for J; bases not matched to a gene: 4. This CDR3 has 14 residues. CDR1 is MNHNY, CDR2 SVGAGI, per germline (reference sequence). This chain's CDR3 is CASLDRANTGELFF. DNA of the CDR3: TGTGCCAGTTTAGACAGGGCGAACACCGGGGAGCTGTTTTTT.

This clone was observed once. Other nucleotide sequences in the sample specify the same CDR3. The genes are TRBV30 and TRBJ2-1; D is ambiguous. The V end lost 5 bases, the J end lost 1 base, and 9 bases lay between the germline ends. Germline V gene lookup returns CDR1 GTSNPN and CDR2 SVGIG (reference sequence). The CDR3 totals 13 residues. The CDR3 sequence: CAWSTGSYNEQFF. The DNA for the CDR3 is TGTGCCTGGTCCACCGGATCCTACAATGAGCAGTTCTTC.

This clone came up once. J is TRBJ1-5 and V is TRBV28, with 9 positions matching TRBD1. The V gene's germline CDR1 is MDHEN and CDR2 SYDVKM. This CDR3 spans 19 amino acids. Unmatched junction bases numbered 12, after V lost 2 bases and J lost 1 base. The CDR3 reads CASSLRGQGAGWSNQPQHF. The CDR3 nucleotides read TGTGCCAGCAGTTTACGGGGACAGGGAGCCGGGTGGAGCAATCAGCCCCAGCATTTT.

The CDR3 loop is CASRGGREENYGYTF. Written as DNA, the CDR3 is TGTGCCAGCCGAGGGGGGAGGGAGGAAAACTATGGCTACACCTTC. The chain links TRBV28 to TRBJ1-2; D possibly corresponds to TRBD1 (6 bases). CDR3 length: 15 residues. Germline V gene lookup returns CDR1 MDHEN and CDR2 SYDVKM. Trimming stripped 8 bases from V and 2 bases from J, with 18 bases between.

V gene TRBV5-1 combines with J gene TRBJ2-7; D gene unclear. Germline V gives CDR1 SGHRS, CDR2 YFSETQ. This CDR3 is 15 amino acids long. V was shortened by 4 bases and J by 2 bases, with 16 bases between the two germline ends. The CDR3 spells CASSLDGHSPYEQYF. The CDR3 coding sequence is TGCGCCAGCAGCCTGGACGGCCACTCTCCCTACGAGCAGTACTTC.

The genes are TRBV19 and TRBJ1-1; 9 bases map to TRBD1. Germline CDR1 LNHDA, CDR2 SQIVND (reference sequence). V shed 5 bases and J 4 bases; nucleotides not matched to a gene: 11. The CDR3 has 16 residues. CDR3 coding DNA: TGTGCCAGTAGTGCCCTGACAGGGGGGAGGGTCACTGAAGCTTTCTTT. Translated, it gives CASSALTGGRVTEAFF.

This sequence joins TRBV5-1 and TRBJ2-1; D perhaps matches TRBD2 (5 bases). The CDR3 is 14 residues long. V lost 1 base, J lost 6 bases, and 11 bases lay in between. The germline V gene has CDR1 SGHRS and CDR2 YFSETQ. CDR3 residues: CASSLRPSLNEQFF. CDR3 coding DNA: TGCGCCAGCAGCTTGCGGCCTAGCCTCAATGAGCAGTTCTTC.

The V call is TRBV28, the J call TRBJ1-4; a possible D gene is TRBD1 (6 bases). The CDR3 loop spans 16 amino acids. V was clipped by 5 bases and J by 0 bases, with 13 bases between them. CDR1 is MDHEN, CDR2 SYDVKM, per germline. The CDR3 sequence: CASSRQGFSTNEKLFF. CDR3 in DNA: TGTGCCAGCAGTAGGCAGGGGTTTTCAACTAATGAAAAACTGTTTTTT.

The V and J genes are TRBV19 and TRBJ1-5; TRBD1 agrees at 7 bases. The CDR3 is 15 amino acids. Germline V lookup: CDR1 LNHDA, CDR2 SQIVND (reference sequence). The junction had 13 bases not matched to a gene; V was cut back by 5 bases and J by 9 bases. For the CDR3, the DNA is TGTGCCAGTAGTCAAGGACAGGCCTCGGGGTGGCCCCAGCATTTT. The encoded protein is CASSQGQASGWPQHF.

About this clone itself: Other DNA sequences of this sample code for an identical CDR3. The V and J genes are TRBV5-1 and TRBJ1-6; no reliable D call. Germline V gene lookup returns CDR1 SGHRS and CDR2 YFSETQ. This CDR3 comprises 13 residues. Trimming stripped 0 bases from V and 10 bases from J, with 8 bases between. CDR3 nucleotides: TGCGCCAGCAGCTTGGCGGGAAGATCACCCCTCCACTTT. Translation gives CASSLAGRSPLHF. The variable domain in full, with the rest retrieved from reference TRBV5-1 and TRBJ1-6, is KAGVTQTPRYLIKTRGQQVTLSCSPISGHRSVSWYQQTPGQGLQFLFEYFSETQRNKGNFPGRFSGRQFSNSRSEMNVSTLELGDSALYLCASSLAGRSPLHFGNGTRLTVT.

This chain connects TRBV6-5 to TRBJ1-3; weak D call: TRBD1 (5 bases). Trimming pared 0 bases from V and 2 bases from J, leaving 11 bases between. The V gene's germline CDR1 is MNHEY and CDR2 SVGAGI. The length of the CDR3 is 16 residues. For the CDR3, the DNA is TGTGCCAGCAGTTACTCTGCAGGGAAGGCTGGAAACACCATATATTTT. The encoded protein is CASSYSAGKAGNTIYF.

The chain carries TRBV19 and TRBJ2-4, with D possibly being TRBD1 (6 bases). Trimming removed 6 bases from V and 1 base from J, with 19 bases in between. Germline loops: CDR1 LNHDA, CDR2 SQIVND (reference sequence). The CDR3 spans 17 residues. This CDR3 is CASRPDFGQRAKNIQYF. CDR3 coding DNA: TGTGCCAGTAGACCGGATTTCGGACAGCGGGCCAAAAACATTCAGTACTTC.

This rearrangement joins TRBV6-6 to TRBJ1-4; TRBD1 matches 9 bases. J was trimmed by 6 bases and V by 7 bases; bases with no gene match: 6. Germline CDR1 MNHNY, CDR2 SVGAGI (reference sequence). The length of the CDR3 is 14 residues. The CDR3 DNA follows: TGTGCCAGCACCAAAGACAGGGGGTATGAAAAACTGTTTTTT. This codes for CASTKDRGYEKLFF.

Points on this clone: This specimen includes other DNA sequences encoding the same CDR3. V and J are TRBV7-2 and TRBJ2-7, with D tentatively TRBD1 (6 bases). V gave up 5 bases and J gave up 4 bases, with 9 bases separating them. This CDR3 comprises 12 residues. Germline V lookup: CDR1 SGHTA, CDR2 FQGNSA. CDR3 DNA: TGTGCCAGCAGCATTCAGGGGTACGAGCAGTACTTC. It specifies CASSIQGYEQYF.

CDR3 residues: CASSDYRGEAYEQYF. The CDR3 coding sequence is TGTGCCAGCAGTGACTACAGGGGAGAAGCCTACGAGCAGTACTTC. The rearrangement uses TRBV6-1 and TRBJ2-7; 7 nucleotides line up with TRBD1. V lost 3 bases to trimming and J lost 2 bases; unmatched junction nucleotides: 7. In germline, CDR1 is MNHNS, CDR2 SASEGT. The CDR3 consists of 15 residues.

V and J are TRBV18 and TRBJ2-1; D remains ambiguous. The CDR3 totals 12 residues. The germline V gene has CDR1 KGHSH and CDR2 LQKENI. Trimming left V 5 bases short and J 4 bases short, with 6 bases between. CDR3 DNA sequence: TGTGCCAGCTCAGACCAATACAATGAGCAGTTCTTC. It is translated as CASSDQYNEQFF.

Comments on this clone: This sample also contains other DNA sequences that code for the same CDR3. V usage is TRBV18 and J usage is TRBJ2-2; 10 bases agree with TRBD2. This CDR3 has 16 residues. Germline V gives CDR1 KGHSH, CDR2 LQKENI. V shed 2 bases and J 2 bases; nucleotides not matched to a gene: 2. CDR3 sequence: CASSPRTSGNTGELFF. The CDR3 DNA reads TGTGCCAGCTCACCAAGGACTAGCGGAAACACCGGGGAGCTGTTTTTT.

DNA for the CDR3: TGCGCCAGCAGCTTCCGCCGGAGCGGGACCGATACGCAGTATTTT. Translating it yields CASSFRRSGTDTQYF. The chain recombines TRBV5-1 with TRBJ2-3; 7 nucleotides align to TRBD2. Germline V CDR1 and CDR2: SGHRS, YFSETQ. V gave up 2 bases and J gave up 6 bases; unmatched junction bases: 9. The CDR3 contains 15 residues.

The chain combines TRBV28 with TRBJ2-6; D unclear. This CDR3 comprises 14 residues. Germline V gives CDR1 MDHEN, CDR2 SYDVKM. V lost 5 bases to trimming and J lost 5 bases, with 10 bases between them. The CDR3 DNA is TGTGCCAGCAGTGACCAAAAACGGGCCAACGTCCTGACTTTC. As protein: CASSDQKRANVLTF.

The CDR3 sequence: CASTRRNPRDGYTF. The CDR3 nucleotides read TGTGCCAGCACAAGACGAAACCCCAGGGATGGCTACACCTTC. The chain recombines TRBV28 with TRBJ1-2, with a possible D match to TRBD1 (5 bases). Germline lookup yields CDR1 MDHEN and CDR2 SYDVKM. The CDR3 covers 14 residues. With 7 bases removed from V and 6 bases from J, the gap between germline ends came to 18 bases.